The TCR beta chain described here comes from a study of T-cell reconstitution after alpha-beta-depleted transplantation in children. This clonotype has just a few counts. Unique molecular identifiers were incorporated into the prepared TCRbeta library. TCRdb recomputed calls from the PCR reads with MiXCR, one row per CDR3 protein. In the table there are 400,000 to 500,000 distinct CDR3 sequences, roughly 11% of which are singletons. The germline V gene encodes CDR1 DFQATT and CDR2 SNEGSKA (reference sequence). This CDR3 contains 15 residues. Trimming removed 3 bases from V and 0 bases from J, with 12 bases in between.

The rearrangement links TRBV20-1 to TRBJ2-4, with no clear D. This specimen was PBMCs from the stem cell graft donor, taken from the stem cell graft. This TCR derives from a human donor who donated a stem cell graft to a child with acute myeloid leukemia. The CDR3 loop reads CSARGSTLAKNIQYF. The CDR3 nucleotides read TGCAGTGCTAGGGGTTCGACCTTAGCCAAAAACATTCAGTACTTC.